This T cell receptor beta chain was recovered during a study of cytomegalovirus exposure and HLA in healthy donors. PCR employed 60 Vbeta and 13 Jbeta primers. Profiled with immunoSEQ multiplex PCR; TCRdb holds only in-frame clones, not every one. The sample includes approximately 150,000 clones, over 55% of them seen just once. Trimming removed 0 bases from V and 11 bases from J, with 22 bases in between. This CDR3 is 15 amino acids long. Germline V CDR1 and CDR2: GTSNPN, SVGIG (reference sequence). V gene TRBV30 combines with J gene TRBJ2-5; possibly TRBD2 for D (7 bases). Sequencing input: PBMCs. This TCR came from a man aged 40-49 years in good health and CMV-seronegative. CDR3 in DNA: TGTGCCTGGAGTGTTTCGATTGGGGGGGCGCTTGAGCAGTACTTC. Translation: CAWSVSIGGALEQYF.